This is a list of T cell receptor beta chains from one sample in a study of cytomegalovirus exposure and HLA in healthy donors. TCRdb's table, derived via immunoSEQ multiplex PCR, lists solely in-frame clones and lacks some. Here the sample spans roughly 130,000 clones, roughly 90% being singletons. Source material: PBMCs. Receptors were obtained from a middle-aged woman in good health and CMV-seronegative. The CDR3 runs from the conserved cysteine through the conserved F or W. D genes are given only for firm matches. Clone size is shown for a subset of rows, as once, few, many or a class of expanded clone.

clone_size: NA; d_call: TRBD1; j_call: TRBJ2-7; v_call: TRBV28; cdr3_length: 13; cdr3_aa: CASSRPGQESQYF; cdr3_nt: TGTGCCAGCAGTCGGCCGGGACAGGAGTCGCAGTACTTC
clone_size: NA; d_call: NA; j_call: TRBJ2-5; v_call: TRBV7-8; cdr3_length: 12; cdr3_aa: CASSLGTQTQYF; cdr3_nt: TGTGCCAGCAGCTTAGGGACACAGACCCAGTACTTC
clone_size: NA; d_call: NA; j_call: TRBJ1-1; v_call: TRBV5-6; cdr3_length: 14; cdr3_aa: CASSPTGRNTEAFF; cdr3_nt: TGTGCCAGCAGCCCAACAGGTAGGAACACTGAAGCTTTCTTT
clone_size: NA; d_call: NA; j_call: TRBJ2-2; v_call: TRBV7-7; cdr3_length: 12; cdr3_aa: CASRGVTGELFF; cdr3_nt: TGTGCTAGCAGAGGGGTCACCGGGGAGCTGTTTTTT
clone_size: NA; d_call: NA; j_call: TRBJ2-7; v_call: TRBV4-1; cdr3_length: 15; cdr3_aa: CASSPSQGPDYEQYF; cdr3_nt: TGCGCCAGCAGCCCCTCACAGGGACCGGACTACGAGCAGTACTTC
clone_size: NA; d_call: NA; j_call: TRBJ2-1; v_call: TRBV5-4; cdr3_length: 16; cdr3_aa: CASSDGSFGRAREQFF; cdr3_nt: TGTGCCAGCAGCGATGGTTCGTTTGGCAGGGCTAGAGAGCAGTTCTTC
clone_size: NA; d_call: TRBD2; j_call: TRBJ2-2; v_call: TRBV4-3; cdr3_length: 17; cdr3_aa: CASSQAIRAGDVGELFF; cdr3_nt: TGCGCCAGCAGCCAAGCTATACGAGCGGGAGACGTCGGGGAGCTGTTTTTT
clone_size: NA; d_call: NA; j_call: TRBJ1-2; v_call: TRBV21-1; cdr3_length: 16; cdr3_aa: CASSKEGTGTRYGYTF; cdr3_nt: TGTGCCAGCAGCAAGGAAGGGACAGGCACCCGCTATGGCTACACCTTC
clone_size: NA; d_call: TRBD1; j_call: TRBJ2-1; v_call: TRBV5-1; cdr3_length: 15; cdr3_aa: CASSLLGQGSNEQFF; cdr3_nt: TGCGCCAGCAGCTTGTTGGGACAGGGCTCCAATGAGCAGTTCTTC
clone_size: NA; d_call: NA; j_call: TRBJ2-4; v_call: TRBV19; cdr3_length: 15; cdr3_aa: CASSSAGDAKNIQYF; cdr3_nt: TGTGCCAGTAGTAGCGCAGGGGATGCCAAAAACATTCAGTACTTC
clone_size: once; d_call: NA; j_call: TRBJ2-3; v_call: TRBV5-1; cdr3_length: 15; cdr3_aa: CASKSLVTSTDTQYF; cdr3_nt: TGCGCCAGCAAGTCGTTGGTCACTAGCACAGATACGCAGTATTTT
clone_size: NA; d_call: NA; j_call: TRBJ1-4; v_call: TRBV7-9; cdr3_length: 14; cdr3_aa: CASSFRGAAEKLFF; cdr3_nt: TGTGCCAGCAGCTTCAGGGGAGCGGCTGAAAAACTGTTTTTT
clone_size: NA; d_call: NA; j_call: TRBJ2-7; v_call: TRBV18; cdr3_length: 13; cdr3_aa: CASSSDQGGEQYF; cdr3_nt: TGTGCCAGCTCATCGGACCAAGGGGGCGAGCAGTACTTC
clone_size: NA; d_call: NA; j_call: TRBJ1-4; v_call: TRBV27; cdr3_length: 14; cdr3_aa: CASSLMGASEKLFF; cdr3_nt: TGTGCCAGCAGTTTAATGGGGGCAAGTGAAAAACTGTTTTTT
clone_size: NA; d_call: NA; j_call: TRBJ2-5; v_call: TRBV6-5; cdr3_length: 16; cdr3_aa: CASSYDPERLSETQYF; cdr3_nt: TGTGCCAGCAGTTACGACCCTGAGCGGCTCTCAGAGACCCAGTACTTC
clone_size: NA; d_call: NA; j_call: TRBJ2-5; v_call: TRBV9; cdr3_length: 14; cdr3_aa: CASSGPGGPETQYF; cdr3_nt: TGTGCCAGCAGCGGACCTGGAGGGCCGGAGACCCAGTACTTC
clone_size: NA; d_call: TRBD2; j_call: TRBJ2-3; v_call: TRBV6-5; cdr3_length: 14; cdr3_aa: CASSKREHTDTQYF; cdr3_nt: TGTGCCAGCAGCAAGCGGGAGCATACAGATACGCAGTATTTT
clone_size: NA; d_call: NA; j_call: TRBJ2-7; v_call: TRBV28; cdr3_length: 13; cdr3_aa: CASSSGTTFEQYF; cdr3_nt: TGTGCCAGCAGTTCCGGGACAACTTTCGAGCAGTACTTC
clone_size: few; d_call: TRBD2; j_call: TRBJ2-5; v_call: TRBV6-1; cdr3_length: 13; cdr3_aa: CGVLAGLQETQYF; cdr3_nt: TGTGGGGTTTTAGCGGGACTACAAGAGACCCAGTACTTC
clone_size: once; d_call: TRBD2; j_call: TRBJ2-1; v_call: TRBV5-1; cdr3_length: 17; cdr3_aa: CASSLARTSGRDNEQFF; cdr3_nt: TGCGCCAGCAGCTTGGCTAGGACTAGCGGGAGGGACAATGAGCAGTTCTTC
clone_size: NA; d_call: TRBD1; j_call: TRBJ2-3; v_call: TRBV5-5; cdr3_length: 15; cdr3_aa: CASSPPGGGTDTQYF; cdr3_nt: TGTGCCAGCAGCCCCCCAGGGGGCGGCACAGATACGCAGTATTTT
clone_size: NA; d_call: NA; j_call: TRBJ2-7; v_call: TRBV5-1; cdr3_length: 14; cdr3_aa: CASSYRSGSYEQYF; cdr3_nt: TGCGCCAGTAGTTACAGGTCAGGGTCCTACGAGCAGTACTTC
clone_size: NA; d_call: TRBD2; j_call: TRBJ2-7; v_call: TRBV7-9; cdr3_length: 14; cdr3_aa: CASSSLAGGYEQYF; cdr3_nt: TGTGCCAGCAGCTCGCTAGCGGGAGGTTACGAGCAGTACTTC
clone_size: NA; d_call: NA; j_call: TRBJ1-4; v_call: TRBV27; cdr3_length: 19; cdr3_aa: CASRSHRAASTLFGEKLFF; cdr3_nt: TGTGCCAGCAGGAGCCACAGGGCCGCTTCGACGCTGTTTGGAGAAAAACTGTTTTTT